These 30 T cell receptor beta chains originate from one sample sequenced in a study of CD8 T cells in ankylosing spondylitis. TCRdb reprocessed the 5' RACE reads with MiXCR, giving one entry per CDR3 protein. The sample has some 120,000 distinct CDR3 sequences, roughly 13% seen once. The material sequenced was blood, either unsorted or a sorted T cell fraction (not recorded which). Source of these receptors: a female donor with ankylosing spondylitis or in good health (not recorded which).

The CDR3 nucleotides read TGTGCCAGCAGCCAAGCGGGAACATACGAGCAGTACTTC. This gives the protein CASSQAGTYEQYF. This chain uses TRBV3-1 with TRBJ2-7, with D possibly matching TRBD2 (5 bases). The CDR3 runs 13 residues. V was cut by 1 base and J by 4 bases, with 8 bases left in between. Germline assignment: CDR1 LGHDT and CDR2 YNNKEL (reference sequence).

The V and J genes are TRBV9 and TRBJ2-3, with 8 bases identical to TRBD2. The CDR3 is made up of 15 amino acids. V gave up 0 bases and J gave up 5 bases; unmatched junction bases: 5. Germline V gene lookup returns CDR1 SGDLS and CDR2 YYNGEE. CDR3 nucleotides: TGTGCCAGCAGCGTAGAGGGGCGGGAGGAAGATACGCAGTATTTT. Its translation: CASSVEGREEDTQYF.

This clonotype has a count of ten or more. V is TRBV12-3 or TRBV12-4 and J is TRBJ2-3; a possible D gene is TRBD2 (6 bases). CDR3 length equals 14 residues. Deletions cut 5 bases from V and 5 bases from J, with 14 bases between. The CDR3 reads CASSARLGEDTQYF. CDR3 nucleotides: TGTGCCAGCAGTGCCAGACTAGGGGAAGATACGCAGTATTTT.

The V and J genes are TRBV7-2 and TRBJ2-2; TRBD1 is a possible D gene (5 bases). Germline values: CDR1 SGHTA, CDR2 FQGNSA. The CDR3 sequence is 15 residues long. Trimming took 5 bases from V and 6 from J, leaving 16 bases between them. The CDR3 spells CASSPIAGQAGELFF. CDR3 nucleotides: TGTGCCAGCAGCCCCATCGCAGGGCAGGCCGGGGAGCTGTTTTTT.

There are a few counts of this clonotype. The genes are TRBV12-3 or TRBV12-4 and TRBJ1-5; 9 positions match TRBD1. V was pared by 1 base and J by 6 bases, with 1 base of the junction left unmatched. This CDR3 is built from 14 residues. CDR3 sequence: CASSLGTGVQPQHF. DNA of the CDR3: TGTGCCAGCAGTTTAGGGACAGGGGTTCAGCCCCAGCATTTT.

There are a few counts of this clonotype. The V and J genes are TRBV7-6 and TRBJ2-7; unclear D gene. Germline CDR1 and CDR2: SGHVS and FNYEAQ. The CDR3 is made up of 13 amino acids. The V gene lost 5 bases and the J gene lost 9 bases, with 17 bases spanning the gap. CDR3 protein: CASSPWEGQWQYF. CDR3 nucleotides: TGTGCCAGCAGCCCCTGGGAAGGGCAGTGGCAGTACTTC.

This clonotype was seen ten or more times. This rearrangement joins TRBV5-1 to TRBJ2-1; no firm D call. The ends were cut back, 0 bases at V and 5 bases at J, with 15 bases in the middle. The CDR3 is made up of 16 amino acids. Germline CDR1 is SGHRS and CDR2 is YFSETQ. CDR3 amino acids: CASSLVVSRSNNEQFF. In DNA, the CDR3 is TGCGCCAGCAGCTTGGTAGTTTCCAGATCTAACAATGAGCAGTTCTTC.

The chain couples TRBV6-1 to TRBJ2-3, with TRBD1 matching 7 bases. The germline CDR1 and CDR2 sequences are MNHNS and SASEGT. Trimming took 6 bases from V and 0 from J; bases not matched to a gene: 15. This CDR3 region has 18 residues. CDR3 nucleotides: TGTGCCAGCAGCCTAAACTTTGGGGACAGCACTAGCACAGATACGCAGTATTTT. It encodes CASSLNFGDSTSTDTQYF.

This clonotype was found a few times. The V and J genes are TRBV7-9 and TRBJ2-7; D remains ambiguous. Trimming removed 4 bases from V and 7 bases from J, with 11 bases in between. Germline CDR1 reads SEHNR; CDR2 reads FQNEAQ (reference sequence). The CDR3 sequence is 12 residues long. DNA of the CDR3: TGTGCCAGCAGCTCTGCTCTCCCGGAGCAGTACTTC. Translation: CASSSALPEQYF.

In its sample, this clonotype was seen many times. The genes are TRBV29-1 and TRBJ2-2; 7 positions match TRBD1. Germline CDR1 is SQVTM and CDR2 is ANQGSEA. After removal of 7 bases from V and 0 bases from J, the junction contained 5 bases not matched to a gene. The CDR3 has 14 amino acids. Here the CDR3 reads CSAGQATNTGELFF. The CDR3 DNA sequence: TGCAGCGCAGGACAGGCAACGAACACCGGGGAGCTGTTTTTT.

This clonotype showed up many times. The gene calls are TRBV27 and TRBJ2-2; D is undetermined. The CDR3 runs 15 residues. Germline lookup yields CDR1 MNHEY and CDR2 SMNVEV (reference sequence). V shed 2 bases and J shed 1 base, with 8 bases lying between them. The CDR3 DNA follows: TGTGCCAGCAGTTTAAGGCAGGTGAACACCGGGGAGCTGTTTTTT. Its translation: CASSLRQVNTGELFF.

Many counts were recorded for this clonotype. V and J are TRBV19 and TRBJ1-1; D uncertain. V lost 3 bases to trimming and J lost 3 bases, with 11 bases between them. The germline CDR1 and CDR2 sequences are LNHDA and SQIVND (reference sequence). The length of the CDR3 is 14 residues. CDR3 sequence: CASSIIREHTEAFF. The CDR3 DNA reads as TGTGCCAGTAGTATTATTCGGGAACACACTGAAGCTTTCTTT.

This clonotype was counted at least ten times. The CDR3 DNA is TGCGCCAGCAGCTTTCTAGCGGGGGGGGACAATGAGCAGTTCTTC. Its translation: CASSFLAGGDNEQFF. V and J are TRBV5-1 and TRBJ2-1, with TRBD2 matching 12 bases. The CDR3 is 15 amino acids. Trimming cost V 2 bases and J 5 bases; bases outside gene matches: 2. From germline, CDR1 is SGHRS and CDR2 YFSETQ. Full variable domain (outside the CDR3, taken from reference TRBV5-1 and TRBJ2-1): KAGVTQTPRYLIKTRGQQVTLSCSPISGHRSVSWYQQTPGQGLQFLFEYFSETQRNKGNFPGRFSGRQFSNSRSEMNVSTLELGDSALYLCASSFLAGGDNEQFFGPGTRLTVL.

This clonotype was found a few times. V is TRBV15 and J is TRBJ1-5; D ambiguous. This CDR3 has 15 amino acids. V was clipped by 0 bases and J by 3 bases, with 9 bases between them. The V gene's germline CDR1 is LNHNV and CDR2 YYDKDF (reference sequence). The CDR3 protein is CATSRDLQINQPQHF. DNA of the CDR3: TGTGCCACCAGCAGAGATTTACAGATCAATCAGCCCCAGCATTTT.

This clonotype has just a few counts. The V gene is TRBV5-1, the J gene TRBJ2-7; D remains unclear. The length of the CDR3 is 14 residues. Trimming pared 0 bases from V and 5 bases from J, leaving 12 bases between. The germline V gene has CDR1 SGHRS and CDR2 YFSETQ. DNA of the CDR3: TGCGCCAGCAGCTTGGGATCTGGCGAACACGAGCAGTACTTC. Its translation is CASSLGSGEHEQYF.

This clonotype was observed at least ten times. The chain uses TRBV7-2 and TRBJ1-5, with D unclear. The CDR3 sequence is 17 residues long. V was clipped by 5 bases and J by 0 bases, with 17 bases between them. The germline gives CDR1 SGHTA, CDR2 FQGNSA. CDR3 sequence (DNA): TGTGCCAGCAGCCCTAGAGGAGGGATGTATAGCAATCAGCCCCAGCATTTT. The encoded protein is CASSPRGGMYSNQPQHF.

This clonotype was counted between two and nine times. The chain joins TRBV5-1 to TRBJ1-3, with D tentatively TRBD1 (6 bases). Germline V gene lookup returns CDR1 SGHRS and CDR2 YFSETQ. V was trimmed by 6 bases and J by 2 bases, leaving 15 bases between them. The CDR3 has 15 residues. CDR3 bases: TGCGCCAGCACTCAATCAGGGGCACCTGGAAACACCATATATTTT. Amino acids: CASTQSGAPGNTIYF.

This clonotype came up a few times. V gene TRBV18 combines with J gene TRBJ2-5; unclear D gene. Trimming left V 0 bases short and J 6 bases short, with 11 bases between. The CDR3 totals 14 residues. CDR1 KGHSH and CDR2 LQKENI come from the germline V gene. The CDR3 reads CASSPPVGLKTQYF. DNA for the CDR3: TGTGCCAGCTCACCACCGGTAGGGTTGAAGACCCAGTACTTC.

This clonotype has only a few counts. The chain has TRBV5-1 and TRBJ1-1; D perhaps matches TRBD1 (5 bases). The CDR3 is 14 residues long. Germline V gene data show CDR1 as SGHRS and CDR2 as YFSETQ. With 3 bases removed from V and 1 base from J, the gap between germline ends came to 10 bases. In DNA, the CDR3 is TGCGCCAGCAGCTGGGGGGGAGGGAACACTGAAGCTTTCTTT. Its protein product is CASSWGGGNTEAFF.

The chain uses TRBV30 and TRBJ1-6, with D perhaps TRBD1 (6 bases). V was pared by 4 bases and J by 8 bases, with 15 bases between. Germline V gene sequence: CDR1 GTSNPN, CDR2 SVGIG (reference sequence). The CDR3 is 14 amino acids. DNA for the CDR3: TGTGCCTGGACCTCCAGGACAGACTATTCACCCCTCCACTTT. Its protein is CAWTSRTDYSPLHF.

CDR3 bases: TGCGCCAGCAGCTCCCTAGGCGCGGGGGTAAACTCTGAGCAGTTCTTC. It translates to CASSSLGAGVNSEQFF. The genes are TRBV5-1 and TRBJ2-1; 7 bases map to TRBD2. V lost 3 bases and J lost 9; bases outside the gene matches: 15. The CDR3 is 16 amino acids. From germline, CDR1 is SGHRS and CDR2 YFSETQ.

The chain combines TRBV5-6 with TRBJ2-2; D is possibly TRBD2 (6 bases). Between the trimmed V and J ends, which lost 0 bases and 7 bases, there was a span of 10 bases. This CDR3 has 14 amino acids. Germline V lookup: CDR1 SGHDT, CDR2 YYEEEE. CDR3 nucleotides: TGTGCCAGCAGCTTGGTCTCCGGGGGCGGGGAGCTGTTTTTT. Translated, it gives CASSLVSGGGELFF.

This clonotype was seen at least ten times. The J gene is TRBJ2-4, the V gene TRBV6-2 or TRBV6-3; D is unclear. V lost 6 bases to trimming and J lost 0 bases, with 3 bases between them. Germline values: CDR1 MNHEY, CDR2 SVGEGT. The CDR3 spans 12 residues. Here the CDR3 DNA reads TGTGCCAGCAGCCTAGCCAAAAACATTCAGTACTTC. Translating it yields CASSLAKNIQYF.

This clonotype was found a few times. The V gene is TRBV6-4, the J gene TRBJ1-3; TRBD1 aligns across 7 bases. V trimming: 8 bases; J trimming: 0 bases; junction bases outside the gene matches: 19. The germline V gene encodes CDR1 MRHNA and CDR2 SNTAGT. The CDR3 has 19 residues. CDR3 sequence reads: CASGDWAFRQGYSGNTIYF. CDR3 DNA: TGTGCCAGCGGGGACTGGGCCTTCAGACAGGGATACTCTGGAAACACCATATATTTT.

The sample holds many counts of this clonotype. This rearrangement joins TRBV12-3 or TRBV12-4 to TRBJ1-5; unclear D gene. V was clipped by 5 bases and J by 6 bases, with 11 bases between them. This CDR3 has 13 residues. The CDR3 region has the DNA TGTGCCAGCAGTCATTTATCGGTTCAGCCCCAGCATTTT. Translating gives CASSHLSVQPQHF.

This clonotype was counted many times. The chain is built from TRBV10-3 and TRBJ2-3, with 8 bases that match TRBD1. Germline V gene data show CDR1 as ENHRY and CDR2 as SYGVKD. The CDR3 has 14 residues. Losses at the gene ends were 6 bases for V and 2 bases for J; bases not matched to a gene: 4. Here the CDR3 DNA reads TGTGCCATCAGCTGGACAGGGTCCACAGATACGCAGTATTTT. This translates into CAISWTGSTDTQYF.

This clonotype was counted at least ten times. This chain connects TRBV12-3 or TRBV12-4 to TRBJ2-7; 12 bases are a match to TRBD2. The CDR3 is 14 residues long. After removal of 4 bases from V and 4 bases from J, the junction contained 2 bases not matched to a gene. CDR3: CASSWTSGEYEQYF. The CDR3 DNA follows: TGTGCCAGCAGTTGGACTAGCGGGGAATACGAGCAGTACTTC.

Ten or more counts support this clonotype. The gene calls are TRBV15 and TRBJ2-3; D is uncertain. The CDR3 length is 15 residues. Trimming took off 0 bases at V and 0 bases at J, with 7 bases between the two ends. Germline lookup yields CDR1 LNHNV and CDR2 YYDKDF (reference sequence). This CDR3 reads CATSRDRTSTDTQYF. For the CDR3, the DNA is TGTGCCACCAGCAGAGATCGTACTAGCACAGATACGCAGTATTTT.

The genes are TRBV5-1 and TRBJ1-1, with TRBD1 as a possible D gene (5 bases). The CDR3 has 14 amino acids. Per germline, CDR1 SGHRS and CDR2 YFSETQ. Between the trimmed V and J ends, which lost 1 base and 5 bases, there was a span of 12 bases. The CDR3 region has the DNA TGCGCCAGCAGCTTGATAGTGGGGGGGACTGAAGCTTTCTTT. As protein: CASSLIVGGTEAFF. The variable domain in full, with the rest retrieved from reference TRBV5-1 and TRBJ1-1, is KAGVTQTPRYLIKTRGQQVTLSCSPISGHRSVSWYQQTPGQGLQFLFEYFSETQRNKGNFPGRFSGRQFSNSRSEMNVSTLELGDSALYLCASSLIVGGTEAFFGQGTRLTVV.

This clonotype was counted ten times or more. The chain is built from TRBV5-6 and TRBJ2-1; D might be TRBD2 (6 bases). V lost 6 bases, J lost 14 bases, and 18 bases lay in between. Germline loops: CDR1 SGHDT, CDR2 YYEEEE. This CDR3 spans 12 amino acids. CDR3 nucleotide sequence: TGTGCCAGCAACCAACAAGGGACTTCGGAGTTCTTC. Amino acid sequence: CASNQQGTSEFF.